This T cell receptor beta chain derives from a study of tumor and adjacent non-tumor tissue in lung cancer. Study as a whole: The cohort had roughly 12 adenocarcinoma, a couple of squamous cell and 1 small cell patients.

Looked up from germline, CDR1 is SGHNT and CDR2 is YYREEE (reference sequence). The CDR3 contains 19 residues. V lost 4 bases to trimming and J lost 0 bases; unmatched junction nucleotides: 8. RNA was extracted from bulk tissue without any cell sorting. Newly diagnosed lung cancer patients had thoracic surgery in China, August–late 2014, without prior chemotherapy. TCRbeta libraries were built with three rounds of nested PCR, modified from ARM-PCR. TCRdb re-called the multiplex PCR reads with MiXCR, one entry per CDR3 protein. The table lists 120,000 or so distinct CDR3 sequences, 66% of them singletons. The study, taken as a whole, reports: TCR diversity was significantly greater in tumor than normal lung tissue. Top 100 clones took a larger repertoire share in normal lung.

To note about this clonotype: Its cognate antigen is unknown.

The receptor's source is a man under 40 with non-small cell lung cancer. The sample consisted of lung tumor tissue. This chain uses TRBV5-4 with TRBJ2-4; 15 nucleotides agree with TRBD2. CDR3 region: CASSLGLAGGNIAKNIQYF. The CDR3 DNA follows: TGTGCCAGCAGCCTAGGACTAGCGGGAGGGAATATAGCCAAAAACATTCAGTACTTC.